This T cell receptor (beta chain) is from a study of control samples from healthy donors and cancer patients. Sequencing used immunoSEQ multiplex PCR; TCRdb keeps in-frame clones, though not all of them. The sample lists about 180,000 clones, almost 90% occurring once. The CDR3 spans 14 residues. In germline, CDR1 is MNHEY, CDR2 SVGEGT. The V segment lost 6 bases and the J segment 4 bases; nucleotides outside the gene matches: 5. The source of this sequence is a woman aged 50 to 65 in good health. This chain uses TRBV6-2 or TRBV6-3 with TRBJ2-5; TRBD1 agrees at 10 bases. Source material: blood. For the CDR3, the DNA is TGTGCCAGCAGCCTCCGGACAGGGGGAGAGACCCAGTACTTC. This sequence encodes CASSLRTGGETQYF.